These T cell receptor beta chains were read from a single sample in a study of cytomegalovirus exposure and HLA in healthy donors. The protocol was immunoSEQ multiplex PCR, while the TCRdb copy is restricted to in-frame clones and leaves out a portion. The sample includes 58,000 or so clones, 75% of them seen just once. Sequences were obtained from PBMCs. Receptor source: a woman aged 40 to 50 in good health and CMV-seropositive. Both conserved end residues are part of each CDR3. A D gene is named only where the DNA matches it firmly. Clone size is shown for a subset of rows, as once, few, many or a class of expanded clone.

clone_size	v_call	j_call	d_call	cdr3_aa	cdr3_nt
NA	TRBV7-9	TRBJ1-2	TRBD1	CSSRGQGGGYTF	TGTTCCAGCAGGGGACAGGGAGGTGGCTACACCTTC
few	TRBV5-1	TRBJ2-5	TRBD1	CASSPDRGRGQETQYF	TGCGCCAGCAGCCCGGACAGGGGACGGGGTCAAGAGACCCAGTACTTC
NA	TRBV27	TRBJ2-7	TRBD1	CASSIRTGGEQYF	TGTGCCAGCAGTATACGGACAGGGGGCGAGCAGTACTTC
NA	TRBV11-2	TRBJ2-1	TRBD1	CASSPGTGINEQFF	TGTGCCAGCAGCCCCGGGACAGGGATCAATGAGCAGTTCTTC
few	TRBV7-2	TRBJ2-1	TRBD2	CASSLSPPSGGFYNEQFF	TGTGCCAGCAGCTTAAGCCCTCCCAGCGGGGGGTTCTACAATGAGCAGTTCTTC
once	TRBV4-1	TRBJ2-7	TRBD1	CASSQGSTGDTYEQYF	TGCGCCAGCAGCCAAGGTTCGACAGGGGACACCTACGAGCAGTACTTC
NA	TRBV10-3	TRBJ1-1	NA	CAISESKNTEAFF	TGTGCCATCAGTGAGTCCAAGAACACTGAAGCTTTCTTT
NA	TRBV9	TRBJ1-1	TRBD1	CASSGLGTGGADTEAFF	TGTGCCAGCAGCGGACTCGGGACAGGGGGGGCTGACACTGAAGCTTTCTTT
NA	TRBV6-1	TRBJ1-2	NA	CASSINRDYGYTF	TGTGCCAGCAGTATAAACAGGGACTATGGCTACACCTTC
NA	TRBV9	TRBJ2-7	NA	CASSVTGSSYEQYF	TGTGCCAGCAGCGTAACAGGGAGCTCCTACGAGCAGTACTTC
once	TRBV9	TRBJ1-1	TRBD1	CASSVDREEGEAFF	TGTGCCAGCAGCGTCGACAGGGAAGAAGGTGAAGCTTTCTTT
NA	TRBV5-5	TRBJ1-2	TRBD1	CASSVTGGAYYGYTF	TGTGCCAGCAGCGTTACAGGGGGCGCGTACTATGGCTACACCTTC
NA	TRBV11-2	TRBJ2-7	TRBD1	CASSLGQGAYEQYF	TGTGCCAGCAGCTTAGGGCAGGGGGCTTACGAGCAGTACTTC
NA	TRBV29-1	TRBJ2-3	NA	CSVARLDTQYF	TGCAGCGTTGCCCGACTAGATACGCAGTATTTT
few	TRBV28	TRBJ1-4	TRBD1	CASSLAGQGDEKLFF	TGTGCCAGCAGTTTGGCGGGACAGGGGGATGAAAAACTGTTTTTT
NA	TRBV6-1	TRBJ1-2	NA	CASSEGEEYYGYTF	TGTGCCAGCAGTGAGGGGGAGGAGTACTATGGCTACACCTTC
NA	TRBV6-1	TRBJ2-7	TRBD1	CASSFTGGPYEQYF	TGTGCCAGCAGTTTCACAGGGGGCCCCTACGAGCAGTACTTC
NA	TRBV25-1	TRBJ1-1	NA	CASSEPGFAEAFF	TGTGCCAGCAGTGAACCAGGATTCGCTGAAGCTTTCTTT
NA	TRBV5-4	TRBJ2-1	NA	CASTALQGNNEQFF	TGTGCCAGCACAGCTTTACAGGGAAACAATGAGCAGTTCTTC
few	TRBV4-3	TRBJ2-7	TRBD1	CASSFSGTGESYEQYF	TGCGCCAGCAGTTTTTCCGGGACAGGGGAATCCTACGAGCAGTACTTC
once	TRBV7-9	TRBJ1-1	TRBD1	CASSLGDRGWNTEAFF	TGTGCCAGCAGCTTAGGGGACAGGGGTTGGAACACTGAAGCTTTCTTT
NA	TRBV19	TRBJ2-2	NA	CASSIDTITNTGELFF	TGTGCCAGTAGTATAGACACTATAACGAACACCGGGGAGCTGTTTTTT
NA	TRBV6-1	TRBJ1-5	TRBD1	CASSATGTPNQPQHF	TGTGCCAGCAGTGCGACAGGGACCCCCAATCAGCCCCAGCATTTT
few	TRBV2	TRBJ2-1	TRBD2	CASSGRTSGGAHEQFF	TGTGCCAGCAGTGGGAGGACTAGCGGGGGGGCTCATGAGCAGTTCTTC
NA	TRBV10-3	TRBJ1-2	TRBD1	CAISATDRDGYTF	TGTGCCATCAGTGCCACGGACAGGGACGGCTACACCTTC
NA	TRBV6-1	TRBJ1-1	NA	CASSEGGSLEAFF	TGTGCCAGCAGTGAAGGGGGCTCGTTGGAAGCTTTCTTT
NA	TRBV7-8	TRBJ2-3	NA	CASSESTDTQYF	TGTGCCAGCAGCGAGAGCACAGATACGCAGTATTTT
NA	TRBV7-2	TRBJ2-1	TRBD2	CASSLARERGRHNEQFF	TGTGCCAGCAGCTTAGCGAGGGAGCGGGGGCGACACAATGAGCAGTTCTTC
NA	TRBV7-8	TRBJ1-5	NA	CASSLPGHGQPQHF	TGTGCCAGCAGCTTACCCGGACACGGTCAGCCCCAGCATTTT
NA	TRBV15	TRBJ1-1	NA	CATSRWTEAFF	TGTGCCACCAGCAGATGGACAGAAGCTTTCTTT
NA	TRBV6-1	TRBJ1-4	TRBD1	CATQGAVEKLFF	TGTGCCACGCAGGGGGCCGTAGAAAAACTGTTTTTT
NA	TRBV5-1	TRBJ2-3	NA	CASSLDPQVDTQYF	TGCGCCAGCAGCTTGGATCCGCAGGTAGATACGCAGTATTTT
NA	TRBV19	TRBJ1-4	NA	CASSIDEAGMNEKLFF	TGTGCCAGTAGTATAGATGAGGCCGGGATGAATGAAAAACTGTTTTTT
NA	TRBV7-8	TRBJ2-1	NA	CASRFLGGSYNEQFF	TGTGCCAGCAGGTTCCTCGGGGGATCCTACAATGAGCAGTTCTTC
NA	TRBV5-1	TRBJ1-5	TRBD1	CASSFTGDQPQHF	TGCGCCAGCAGCTTCACAGGGGATCAGCCCCAGCATTTT
NA	TRBV30	TRBJ2-2	TRBD2	CAWSVRAGVNTGELFF	TGTGCCTGGAGTGTGCGCGCGGGGGTCAACACCGGGGAGCTGTTTTTT
NA	TRBV29-1	TRBJ1-4	NA	CSVLSRGNEKLFF	TGCAGCGTCCTATCTAGGGGGAATGAAAAACTGTTTTTT
NA	TRBV19	TRBJ2-5	TRBD1	CASRPRGLETQYF	TGTGCCAGCAGACCCAGGGGGTTGGAGACCCAGTACTTC
NA	TRBV4-1	TRBJ1-1	NA	CASSQEEGLTEAFF	TGCGCCAGCAGCCAAGAGGAGGGGCTTACTGAAGCTTTCTTT
NA	TRBV7-2	TRBJ2-2	TRBD1	CASSLRQGAGAGELFF	TGTGCCAGCAGCCTAAGACAGGGGGCGGGGGCCGGGGAGCTGTTTTTT
once	TRBV7-2	TRBJ1-2	TRBD1	CASSLSRDRSRFYGYTF	TGTGCCAGCAGCTTGTCCCGGGACAGAAGTCGCTTCTATGGCTACACCTTC
NA	TRBV6-5	TRBJ1-1	TRBD1	CASSPGTGQNTEAFF	TGTGCCAGCAGTCCCGGGACAGGACAGAACACTGAAGCTTTCTTT
NA	TRBV5-4	TRBJ1-1	TRBD1	CASSPDRGSTEAFF	TGTGCCAGCAGCCCGGACAGGGGAAGCACTGAAGCTTTCTTT
few	TRBV6-5	TRBJ2-1	TRBD2	CASSYGLAEVNEQFF	TGTGCCAGCAGTTACGGACTAGCTGAGGTCAATGAGCAGTTCTTC
NA	TRBV11-2	TRBJ2-1	NA	CASSVTSEQFF	TGTGCCAGCAGCGTTACAAGTGAGCAGTTCTTC
NA	TRBV7-7	TRBJ2-3	TRBD2	CASSARGVSTDTQYF	TGTGCCAGCAGCGCGCGGGGGGTCTCCACAGATACGCAGTATTTT
NA	TRBV10-1	TRBJ2-1	TRBD2	CASSEFSSGGAFDEQFF	TGCGCCAGCAGTGAGTTTTCTAGCGGGGGGGCCTTCGATGAGCAGTTCTTC
NA	TRBV7-9	TRBJ1-5	TRBD1	CASSPSGTANPQHF	TGTGCCAGCAGCCCATCCGGGACAGCGAATCCCCAGCATTTT
once	TRBV5-1	TRBJ1-2	NA	CASSPGEGLGGYTF	TGCGCCAGCAGCCCCGGAGAGGGTTTGGGGGGCTACACCTTC
NA	TRBV5-8	TRBJ2-5	TRBD2	CASSLAVTSGGKETQYF	TGTGCCAGCAGCTTGGCCGTGACTAGCGGGGGGAAAGAGACCCAGTACTTC
NA	TRBV27	TRBJ1-5	NA	CASSLSTGLGNQPQHF	TGTGCCAGCAGTTTATCTACGGGGTTGGGCAATCAGCCCCAGCATTTT
NA	TRBV19	TRBJ1-4	NA	CASSSPARGVEKLFF	TGTGCCAGTAGTAGCCCCGCCCGGGGAGTAGAAAAACTGTTTTTT
NA	TRBV2	TRBJ2-3	TRBD1	CAGHRGLTADTQYF	TGTGCCGGCCACAGGGGGCTAACGGCAGATACGCAGTATTTT
NA	TRBV19	TRBJ2-7	TRBD1	CASSTLPGQGLYEQYF	TGTGCCAGTAGTACACTACCGGGACAGGGCCTCTACGAGCAGTACTTC
NA	TRBV30	TRBJ2-7	NA	CAWSPQAEQYF	TGTGCCTGGAGTCCACAGGCCGAGCAGTACTTC
NA	TRBV5-5	TRBJ1-4	TRBD1	CASSYQGGREKLFF	TGTGCCAGCAGCTACCAGGGGGGACGGGAAAAACTGTTTTTT
NA	TRBV27	TRBJ2-4	NA	CASSLLQGKGNIQYF	TGTGCCAGCAGTTTACTACAGGGAAAGGGAAACATTCAGTACTTC
NA	TRBV29-1	TRBJ1-2	TRBD1	CSVADRDYGYTF	TGCAGCGTGGCGGACAGGGACTATGGCTACACCTTC
NA	TRBV10-3	TRBJ1-1	TRBD1	CAISDETGASAFF	TGTGCCATCAGTGACGAGACAGGGGCTTCAGCTTTCTTT
NA	TRBV7-9	TRBJ2-3	TRBD2	CASSLAGLAGGDTQYF	TGTGCCAGCAGCTTAGCGGGACTAGCGGGCGGAGATACGCAGTATTTT